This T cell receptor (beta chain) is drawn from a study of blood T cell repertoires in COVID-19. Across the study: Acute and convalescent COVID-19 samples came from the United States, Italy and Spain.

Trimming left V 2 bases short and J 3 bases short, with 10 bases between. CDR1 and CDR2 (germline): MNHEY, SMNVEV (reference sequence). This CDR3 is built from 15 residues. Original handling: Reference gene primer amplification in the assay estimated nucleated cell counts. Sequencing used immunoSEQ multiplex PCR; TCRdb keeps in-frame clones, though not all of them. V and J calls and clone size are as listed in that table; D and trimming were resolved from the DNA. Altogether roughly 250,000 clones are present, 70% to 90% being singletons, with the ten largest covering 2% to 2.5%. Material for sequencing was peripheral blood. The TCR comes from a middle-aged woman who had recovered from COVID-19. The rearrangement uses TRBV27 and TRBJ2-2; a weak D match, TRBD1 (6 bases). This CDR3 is CASSLRTAYTGELFF. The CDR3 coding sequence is TGTGCCAGCAGTTTAAGGACAGCTTACACCGGGGAGCTGTTTTTT.